This T cell receptor (beta chain) derives from a study of T-cell reconstitution after alpha-beta-depleted transplantation in children. This CDR3 has 14 residues. CDR1 SQVTM and CDR2 ANQGSEA come from the germline V gene. Trimming shortened V by 4 bases and J by 4 bases, and 13 bases separated the two germline ends. Molecular barcoding with unique molecular identifiers was used for the TCRbeta library. TCRdb itself ran the PCR reads through MiXCR, one entry per CDR3 protein. This sample yields 490,000 or so distinct CDR3 sequences, of which roughly a tenth are seen a single time; around 2% belongs to the top ten. This clonotype has at least ten counts. Antigen unknown. Study observations and caveats: Most T-cell counts and diversity one year after the transplant came from T cells that were newly produced. In some patients, recipient T cells and intrathymic progenitors surviving conditioning explained high day-60 diversity. Reportedly, roughly two months post-transplant, alpha-beta T cells arose from several hundred expanded graft clones.

The sample here was PBMCs, taken before TCRalphabeta/CD19-depleted stem cell transplant. The TCR sequence derives from a child under 10 years old with inherited bone marrow failure, due to receive a stem cell transplant. The gene calls are TRBV29-1 and TRBJ2-2, with D perhaps TRBD2 (5 bases). CDR3 nucleotides: TGCAGCGTTGTGTTTAGACTATCCACCGGGGAGCTGTTTTTT. It encodes CSVVFRLSTGELFF.